A selection of T cell receptor beta chains follows, all from one sample in a study of identical twins. TCRdb passed the 5' RACE reads through MiXCR, listing each CDR3 protein once. The sample has around 490,000 distinct CDR3 sequences; around 22% are singletons. These data also featured in a second study, about yellow fever vaccine responses in identical twins.

The specimen sequenced was CD4+ T cells sorted from blood. These receptors all come from a woman aged 18 to 35 in good health. CDR3s include the opening cysteine and the closing phenylalanine or tryptophan. Each record gives: CDR3 length, V gene, clone size, J gene, D gene, CDR3 DNA, CDR3 protein. D genes are given only for firm matches. Only some rows state a clone size, as once, few, many or a class for expanded clones.

17	TRBV5-6	few	TRBJ2-1	TRBD2	TGTGCCAGCAGCTTTTCCCTAGCGGGAGGCTCCTACAATGAGCAGTTCTTC	CASSFSLAGGSYNEQFF
13	TRBV15	.	TRBJ1-5	TRBD1	TGTGCCACCGGAACCGACAGGGGACAGCCCCAGCATTTT	CATGTDRGQPQHF
10	TRBV20-1	.	TRBJ1-2	.	TGCAGTGCTTACTCCTATGGCTACACCTTC	CSAYSYGYTF
15	TRBV6-1	.	TRBJ2-2	.	TGTGCCAGCAGCCGGGACGGAGGAAACACCGGGGAGCTGTTTTTT	CASSRDGGNTGELFF
13	TRBV6-5	few	TRBJ1-2	.	TGTGCCAGCAGTTTAGCCGGACCTGGGGGCTACACCTTC	CASSLAGPGGYTF
16	TRBV3-1	few	TRBJ2-1	TRBD2	TGTGCCAGCAGCCTCCTGACTAGCGGAACCTACAATGAGCAGTTCTTC	CASSLLTSGTYNEQFF
16	TRBV24-1	.	TRBJ2-3	TRBD1	TGTGCCACCAGTGCGGGCCTCGGACAGGTGGCAGATACGCAGTATTTT	CATSAGLGQVADTQYF
15	TRBV7-9	.	TRBJ1-6	.	TGTGCCAGCAGCTTAGTCGCAGGCCCCAATTCACCCCTCCACTTT	CASSLVAGPNSPLHF
12	TRBV19	.	TRBJ2-3	.	TGTGCCAGTAGTCCCGACTTGGATACGCAGTATTTT	CASSPDLDTQYF
19	TRBV5-1	.	TRBJ2-1	.	TGCGCCAGCAGCTTGGCCGGGACAGGGTTCGGACTAGCGGTGAATGAGCAGTTCTTC	CASSLAGTGFGLAVNEQFF
16	TRBV19	.	TRBJ2-3	.	TGTGCCAGTAGTATAGACCACGGCTCCGCTGGGGATACGCAGTATTTT	CASSIDHGSAGDTQYF
14	TRBV6-1	few	TRBJ2-3	.	TGTGCCAGCGGGTCCTACCTTAGCACAGATACGCAGTATTTT	CASGSYLSTDTQYF
15	TRBV5-1	few	TRBJ2-3	.	TGCGCCAGCAGCCCACAGGGATATAGCACAGATACGCAGTATTTT	CASSPQGYSTDTQYF
16	TRBV7-6	.	TRBJ2-1	.	TGTGCCAGCAGCGGCATTCGGCTCCTTACAGTGAATGAGCAGTTCTTC	CASSGIRLLTVNEQFF
14	TRBV5-1	many	TRBJ2-1	.	TGCGCCAGCAGCTTGGAAAGACAGAACAATGAGCAGTTCTTC	CASSLERQNNEQFF
17	TRBV5-1	few	TRBJ2-6	TRBD2	TGCGCCAGCAGCTCACTAGCGGGAGTCTCTGGGGCCAACGTCCTGACTTTC	CASSSLAGVSGANVLTF
13	TRBV12-3/TRBV12-4	.	TRBJ1-5	.	TGTGCCAGCAGTTTCGTCCCCTATCAGCCCCAGCATTTT	CASSFVPYQPQHF
13	TRBV29-1	few	TRBJ1-2	.	TGCAGCGTAACGGAGACAGGCCGCTATGGCTACACCTTC	CSVTETGRYGYTF
14	TRBV4-1	few	TRBJ2-5	TRBD1	TGCGCCAGCAGACGGACAGGGATCCAAGAGACCCAGTACTTC	CASRRTGIQETQYF
16	TRBV6-5	.	TRBJ1-2	.	TGTGCCAGCAGTTACACCGGGACAAGTTTCCCAGGTGGCTACACCTTC	CASSYTGTSFPGGYTF
14	TRBV19	.	TRBJ2-5	.	TGTGCCAGTAGTATTAACAGGGTCCGGGAGACCCAGTACTTC	CASSINRVRETQYF
17	TRBV12-3/TRBV12-4	few	TRBJ2-2	.	TGTGCCAGCAGTTTTTTAACCGGGACGGCTAACACCGGGGAGCTGTTTTTT	CASSFLTGTANTGELFF
14	TRBV5-1	many	TRBJ2-3	.	TGCGCCAGCAGCACTCAGGGGAGCACAGATACGCAGTATTTT	CASSTQGSTDTQYF
17	TRBV7-3	once	TRBJ2-3	TRBD2	TGTGCCAGCAGCCCGCAGCGAAGCGGGAGCACAGGAGATACGCAGTATTTT	CASSPQRSGSTGDTQYF
16	TRBV5-1	few	TRBJ2-2	.	TGCGCCAGCAGCCCCCCGGGACTGATCTACACCGGGGAGCTGTTTTTT	CASSPPGLIYTGELFF
13	TRBV9	.	TRBJ2-3	.	TGTGCCAGCAGCGTAGGGACCACAGATACGCAGTATTTT	CASSVGTTDTQYF
16	TRBV5-1	.	TRBJ2-2	.	TGCGCCAGCAGCTTGGCTGCCGGGGTGAACACCGGGGAGCTGTTTTTT	CASSLAAGVNTGELFF
15	TRBV5-5	.	TRBJ2-5	.	TGTGCCAGCAGCGTACAAGCCGGGGACCAAGAGACCCAGTACTTC	CASSVQAGDQETQYF
14	TRBV2	few	TRBJ2-7	.	TGTGCCAGCGAGTTACAGGGTTGGTCCTACGAGCAGTACTTC	CASELQGWSYEQYF
17	TRBV9	few	TRBJ2-1	TRBD2	TGTGCCAGCAGCGTAGCCACTAGCGGGAGTATCTACAATGAGCAGTTCTTC	CASSVATSGSIYNEQFF
15	TRBV28	.	TRBJ2-3	.	TGTGCCAGCAGTTTATCGGCTAGCGGCACAGATACGCAGTATTTT	CASSLSASGTDTQYF
13	TRBV29-1	few	TRBJ2-7	.	TGCAGCGTTCTCGGTGGAGGTCCTAACGAGCAGTACTTC	CSVLGGGPNEQYF
12	TRBV28	.	TRBJ1-1	.	TGTGCCAGCAGCATTACAGGGACCGGAGCTTTCTTT	CASSITGTGAFF
15	TRBV4-1	.	TRBJ1-6	TRBD1	TGCGCCAGCAGCCAGGGGACAGGCCCCATCTCGCCCCTCCACTTT	CASSQGTGPISPLHF
16	TRBV7-9	few	TRBJ2-1	TRBD2	TGTGCCAGCAGCTACGGGACTAGCGGCTTCTACAATGAGCAGTTCTTC	CASSYGTSGFYNEQFF
16	TRBV5-1	.	TRBJ2-1	TRBD2	TGCGCCAGCAGCTTGGAAGGCGGGAGTTTAGGCAATGAGCAGTTCTTC	CASSLEGGSLGNEQFF
16	TRBV27	few	TRBJ2-6	.	TGTGCCAGCAGCAGGCTACGGGGAGGTGGGGCCAACGTCCTGACTTTC	CASSRLRGGGANVLTF
16	TRBV5-5	.	TRBJ2-1	TRBD2	TGTGCCAGCAGCTTGGTAGGGACTATAAGGTCGCATGAGCAGTTCTTC	CASSLVGTIRSHEQFF
17	TRBV5-1	few	TRBJ2-1	TRBD2	TGCGCCAGCAGCTCAGGCCCCCTAGCGGGGACCTACAATGAGCAGTTCTTC	CASSSGPLAGTYNEQFF
14	TRBV29-1	.	TRBJ2-3	TRBD1	TGCAGCGTTGATTTGGGGACAGGGCCAGATACGCAGTATTTT	CSVDLGTGPDTQYF
17	TRBV20-1	once	TRBJ1-5	TRBD1	TGCAGTGCCAAGACAGGGGCGCATTCCTATAGCAATCAGCCCCAGCATTTT	CSAKTGAHSYSNQPQHF